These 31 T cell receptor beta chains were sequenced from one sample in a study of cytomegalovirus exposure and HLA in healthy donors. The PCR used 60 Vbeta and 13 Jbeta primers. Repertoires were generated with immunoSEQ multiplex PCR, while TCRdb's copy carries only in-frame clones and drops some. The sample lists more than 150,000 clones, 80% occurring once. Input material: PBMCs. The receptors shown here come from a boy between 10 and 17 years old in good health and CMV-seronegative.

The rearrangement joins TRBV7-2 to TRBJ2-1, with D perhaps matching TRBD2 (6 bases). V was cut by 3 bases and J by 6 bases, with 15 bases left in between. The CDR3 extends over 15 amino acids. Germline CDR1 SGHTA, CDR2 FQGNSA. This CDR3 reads CASSLEGIAFNEQFF. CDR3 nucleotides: TGTGCCAGCAGCTTGGAGGGAATAGCGTTCAATGAGCAGTTCTTC.

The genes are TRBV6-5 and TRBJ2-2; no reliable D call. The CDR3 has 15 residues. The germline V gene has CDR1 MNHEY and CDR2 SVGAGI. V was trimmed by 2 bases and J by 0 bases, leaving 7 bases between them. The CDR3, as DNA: TGTGCCAGCAGTTACGGGCGCGCGAACACCGGGGAGCTGTTTTTT. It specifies CASSYGRANTGELFF.

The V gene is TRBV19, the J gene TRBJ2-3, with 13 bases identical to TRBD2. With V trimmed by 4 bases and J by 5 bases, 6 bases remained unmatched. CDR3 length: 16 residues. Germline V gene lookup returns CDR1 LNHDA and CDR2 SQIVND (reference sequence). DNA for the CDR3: TGTGCCAGTAGTACCTGGACTAGCGGGAGTGTAGATACGCAGTATTTT. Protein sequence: CASSTWTSGSVDTQYF. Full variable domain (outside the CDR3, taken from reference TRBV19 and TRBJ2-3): DGGITQSPKYLFRKEGQNVTLSCEQNLNHDAMYWYRQDPGQGLRLIYYSQIVNDFQKGDIAEGYSVSREKKESFPLTVTSAQKNPTAFYLCASSTWTSGSVDTQYFGPGTRLTVL.

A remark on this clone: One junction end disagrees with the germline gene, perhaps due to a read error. CDR3 bases: TGTTCCAGCAGTACTACACTCCCGACAGGGGCCCCCCACGAGCAGTACTTC. Its protein product is CSSSTTLPTGAPHEQYF. This sequence joins TRBV7-9 and TRBJ2-7; 8 bases line up with TRBD1. In germline, CDR1 is SEHNR, CDR2 FQNEAQ (reference sequence). There are 17 residues in the CDR3.

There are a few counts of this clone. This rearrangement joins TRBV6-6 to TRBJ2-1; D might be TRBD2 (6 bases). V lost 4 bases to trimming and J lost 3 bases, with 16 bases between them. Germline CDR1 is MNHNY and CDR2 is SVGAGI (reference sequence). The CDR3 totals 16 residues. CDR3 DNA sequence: TGTGCCAGCAGTTTCCGCGGGATGAAAAACTACAATGAGCAGTTCTTC. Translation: CASSFRGMKNYNEQFF.

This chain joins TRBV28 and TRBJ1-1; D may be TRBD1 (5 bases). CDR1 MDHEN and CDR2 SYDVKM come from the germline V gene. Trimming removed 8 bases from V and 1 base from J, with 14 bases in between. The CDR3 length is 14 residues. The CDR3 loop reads CASPARAKNTEAFF. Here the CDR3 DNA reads TGTGCCAGCCCGGCCAGGGCAAAGAACACTGAAGCTTTCTTT.

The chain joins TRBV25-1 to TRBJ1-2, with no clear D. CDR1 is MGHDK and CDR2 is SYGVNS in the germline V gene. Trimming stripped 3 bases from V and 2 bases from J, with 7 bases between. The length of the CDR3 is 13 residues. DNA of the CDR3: TGTGCCAGCAGTGAGACGGAGAACTATGGCTACACCTTC. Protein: CASSETENYGYTF.

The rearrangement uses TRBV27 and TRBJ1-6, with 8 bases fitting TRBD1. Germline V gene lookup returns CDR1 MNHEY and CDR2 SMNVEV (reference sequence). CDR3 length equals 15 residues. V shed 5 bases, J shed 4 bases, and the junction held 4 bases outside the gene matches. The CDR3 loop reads CASSPRQGYNSPLHF. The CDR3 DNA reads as TGTGCCAGCAGTCCACGACAGGGGTATAATTCACCCCTCCACTTT.

CDR3 bases: TGTGCCAGCAGGTTAGATGACAGGGGCCATCTTCCTAACTATGGCTACACCTTC. Its protein product is CASRLDDRGHLPNYGYTF. This chain connects TRBV5-5 to TRBJ1-2; 8 bases map to TRBD1. The J segment lost 0 bases and the V segment lost 5 bases, leaving 15 bases of the junction unmatched. The V gene's germline CDR1 is SGHKS and CDR2 YYEKEE (reference sequence). The CDR3 runs to 18 residues.

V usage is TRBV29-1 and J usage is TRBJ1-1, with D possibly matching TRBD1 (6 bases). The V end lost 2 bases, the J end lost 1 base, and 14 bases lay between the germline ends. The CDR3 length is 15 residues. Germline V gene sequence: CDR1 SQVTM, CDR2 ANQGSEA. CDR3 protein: CSVESRGGENTEAFF. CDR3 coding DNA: TGCAGCGTTGAATCCAGGGGCGGTGAGAACACTGAAGCTTTCTTT.

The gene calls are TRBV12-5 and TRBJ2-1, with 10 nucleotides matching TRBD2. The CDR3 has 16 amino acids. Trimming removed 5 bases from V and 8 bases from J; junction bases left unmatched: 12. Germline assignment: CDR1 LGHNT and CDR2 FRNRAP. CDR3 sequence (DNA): TGTGCTAGTGGTATTTACCTTAGCGGGAGGAGCCATGAGCAGTTCTTC. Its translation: CASGIYLSGRSHEQFF.

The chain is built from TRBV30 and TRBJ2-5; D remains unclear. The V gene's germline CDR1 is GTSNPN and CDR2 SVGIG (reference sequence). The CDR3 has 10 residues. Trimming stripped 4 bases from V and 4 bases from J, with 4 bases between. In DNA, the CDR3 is TGTGCCTGGATCGGAGAGACCCAGTACTTC. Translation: CAWIGETQYF. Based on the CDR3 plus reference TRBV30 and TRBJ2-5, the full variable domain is SQTIHQWPATLVQPVGSPLSLECTVEGTSNPNLYWYRQAAGRGLQLLFYSVGIGQISSEVPQNLSASRPQDRQFILSSKKLLLSDSGFYLCAWIGETQYFGPGTRLLVL.

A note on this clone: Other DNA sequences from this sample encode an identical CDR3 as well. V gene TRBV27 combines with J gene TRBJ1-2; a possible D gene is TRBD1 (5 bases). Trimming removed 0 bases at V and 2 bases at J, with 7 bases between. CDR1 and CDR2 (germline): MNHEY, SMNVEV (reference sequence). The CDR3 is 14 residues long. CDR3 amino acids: CASSLSAGNYGYTF. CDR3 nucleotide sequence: TGTGCCAGCAGTTTATCCGCAGGGAACTATGGCTACACCTTC.

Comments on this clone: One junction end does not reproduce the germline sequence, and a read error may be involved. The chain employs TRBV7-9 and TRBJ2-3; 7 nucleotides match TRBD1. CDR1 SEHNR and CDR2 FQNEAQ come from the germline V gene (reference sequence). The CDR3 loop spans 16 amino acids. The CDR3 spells CSSSIEGAGGTDTQYF. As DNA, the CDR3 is TGTTCCAGCAGCATCGAGGGGGCAGGGGGCACAGATACGCAGTATTTT.

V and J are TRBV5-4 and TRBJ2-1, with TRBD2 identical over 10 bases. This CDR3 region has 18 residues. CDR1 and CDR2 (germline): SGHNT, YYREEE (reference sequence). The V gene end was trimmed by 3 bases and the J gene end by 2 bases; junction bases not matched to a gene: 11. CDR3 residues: CASSYQAGGRQTYNEQFF. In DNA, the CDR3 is TGTGCCAGCAGCTACCAAGCGGGAGGGAGGCAAACCTACAATGAGCAGTTCTTC.

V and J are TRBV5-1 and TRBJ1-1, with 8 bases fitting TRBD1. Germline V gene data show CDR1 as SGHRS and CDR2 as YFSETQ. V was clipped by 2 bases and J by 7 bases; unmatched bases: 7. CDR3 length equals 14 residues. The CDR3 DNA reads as TGCGCCAGCAGCTTTGGACAGGGAATGGGTGAAGCTTTCTTT. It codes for CASSFGQGMGEAFF.

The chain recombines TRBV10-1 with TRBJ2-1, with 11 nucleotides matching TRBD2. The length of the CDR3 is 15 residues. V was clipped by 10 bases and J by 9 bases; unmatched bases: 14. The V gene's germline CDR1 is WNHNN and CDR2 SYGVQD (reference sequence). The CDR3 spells CATDGCSGRASEQFF. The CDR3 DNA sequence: TGCGCCACCGACGGGTGTAGCGGGAGGGCCAGTGAGCAGTTCTTC.

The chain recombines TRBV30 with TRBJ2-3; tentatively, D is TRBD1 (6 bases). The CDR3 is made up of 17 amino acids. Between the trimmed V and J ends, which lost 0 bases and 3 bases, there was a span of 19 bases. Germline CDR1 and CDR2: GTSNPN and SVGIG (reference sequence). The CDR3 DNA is TGTGCCTGGAGTGTACCAGAGGGGGTAGTAAAGACAGATACGCAGTATTTT. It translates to CAWSVPEGVVKTDTQYF.

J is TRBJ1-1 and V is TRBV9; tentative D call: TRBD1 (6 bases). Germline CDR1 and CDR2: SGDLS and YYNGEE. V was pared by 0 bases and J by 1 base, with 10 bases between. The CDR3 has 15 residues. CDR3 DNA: TGTGCCAGCAGCGTAGGTGGGGGCCCGAACACTGAAGCTTTCTTT. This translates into CASSVGGGPNTEAFF.

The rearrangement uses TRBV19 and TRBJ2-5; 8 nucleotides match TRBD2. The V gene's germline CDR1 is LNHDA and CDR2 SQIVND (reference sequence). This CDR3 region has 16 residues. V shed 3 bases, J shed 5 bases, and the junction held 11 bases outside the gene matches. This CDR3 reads CASSMPGGRSHETQYF. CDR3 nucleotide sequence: TGTGCCAGTAGTATGCCGGGGGGGCGGTCTCACGAGACCCAGTACTTC.

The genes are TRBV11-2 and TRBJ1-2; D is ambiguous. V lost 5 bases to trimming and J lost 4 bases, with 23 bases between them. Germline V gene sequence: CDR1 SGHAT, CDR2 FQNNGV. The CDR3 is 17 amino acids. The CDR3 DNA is TGTGCCAGCAGCCGCCGGGCCGCGGACTTCACGCCCTATGGCTACACCTTC. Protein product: CASSRRAADFTPYGYTF.

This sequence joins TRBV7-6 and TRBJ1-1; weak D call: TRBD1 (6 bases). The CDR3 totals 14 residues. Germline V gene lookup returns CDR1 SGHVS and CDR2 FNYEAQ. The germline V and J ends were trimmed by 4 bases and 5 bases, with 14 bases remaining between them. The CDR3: CASSSLPDSTEAFF. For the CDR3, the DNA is TGTGCCAGCAGCTCTCTGCCGGACAGTACTGAAGCTTTCTTT.

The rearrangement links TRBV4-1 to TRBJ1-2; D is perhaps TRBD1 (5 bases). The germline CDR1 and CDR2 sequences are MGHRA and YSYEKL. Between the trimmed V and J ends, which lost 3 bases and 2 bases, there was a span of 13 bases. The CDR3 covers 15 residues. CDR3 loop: CASSQTGDSNYGYTF. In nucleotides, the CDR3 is TGCGCCAGCAGCCAGACGGGCGACAGCAACTATGGCTACACCTTC.

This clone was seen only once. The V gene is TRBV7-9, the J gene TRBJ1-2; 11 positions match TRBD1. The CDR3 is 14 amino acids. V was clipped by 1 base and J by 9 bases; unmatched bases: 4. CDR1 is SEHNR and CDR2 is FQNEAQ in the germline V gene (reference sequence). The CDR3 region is CASSLEGTGGSYTF. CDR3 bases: TGTGCCAGCAGCTTAGAAGGGACAGGGGGGAGCTACACCTTC.

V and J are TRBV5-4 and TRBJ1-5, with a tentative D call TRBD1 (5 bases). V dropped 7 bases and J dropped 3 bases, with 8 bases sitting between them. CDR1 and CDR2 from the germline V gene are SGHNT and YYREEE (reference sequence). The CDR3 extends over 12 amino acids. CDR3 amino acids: CASSTDNQPQHF. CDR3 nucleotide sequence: TGTGCCAGCTCGACAGACAATCAGCCCCAGCATTTT.

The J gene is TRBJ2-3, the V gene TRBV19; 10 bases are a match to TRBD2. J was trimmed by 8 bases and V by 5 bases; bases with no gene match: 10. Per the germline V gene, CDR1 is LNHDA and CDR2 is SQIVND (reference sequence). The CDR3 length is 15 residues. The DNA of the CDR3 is TGTGCCAGTAGTTTTCTAGCGGGAGCACGAGGTACGCAGTATTTT. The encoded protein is CASSFLAGARGTQYF.

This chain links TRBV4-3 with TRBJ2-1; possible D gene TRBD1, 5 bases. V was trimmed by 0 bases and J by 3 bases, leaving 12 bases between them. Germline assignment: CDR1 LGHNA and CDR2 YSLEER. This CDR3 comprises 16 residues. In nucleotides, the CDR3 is TGCGCCAGCAGCCAAGACGGTAGGGGTAGCTACAATGAGCAGTTCTTC. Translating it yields CASSQDGRGSYNEQFF.

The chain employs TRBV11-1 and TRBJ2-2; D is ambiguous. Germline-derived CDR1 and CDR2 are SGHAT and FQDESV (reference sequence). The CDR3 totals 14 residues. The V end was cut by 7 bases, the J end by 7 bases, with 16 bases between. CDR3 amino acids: CASNPGRSSGELFF. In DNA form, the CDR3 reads TGTGCCAGCAACCCCGGTCGGAGTAGCGGGGAGCTGTTTTTT.

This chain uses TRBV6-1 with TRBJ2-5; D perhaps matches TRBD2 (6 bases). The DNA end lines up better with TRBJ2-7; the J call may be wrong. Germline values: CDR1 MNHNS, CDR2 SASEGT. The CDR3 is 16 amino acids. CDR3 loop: CASSDVGTEGSYEQYF. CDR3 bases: TGTGCCAGCAGTGATGTCGGGACGGAGGGTTCCTACGAGCAGTACTTC.

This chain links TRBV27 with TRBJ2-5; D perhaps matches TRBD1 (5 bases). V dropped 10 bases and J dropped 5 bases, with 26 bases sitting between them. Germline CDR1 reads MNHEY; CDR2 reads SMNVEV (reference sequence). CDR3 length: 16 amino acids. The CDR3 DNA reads TGTGCCACCTCTTCACGTCGCGTCTCTCCAGGGGAGACCCAGTACTTC. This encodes CATSSRRVSPGETQYF.

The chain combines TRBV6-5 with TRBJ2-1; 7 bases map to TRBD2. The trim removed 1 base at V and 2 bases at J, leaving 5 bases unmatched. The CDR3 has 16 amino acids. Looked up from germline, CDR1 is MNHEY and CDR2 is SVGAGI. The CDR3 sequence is CASSYLGGSPYNEQFF. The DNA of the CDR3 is TGTGCCAGCAGTTACTTGGGGGGGAGCCCCTACAATGAGCAGTTCTTC.